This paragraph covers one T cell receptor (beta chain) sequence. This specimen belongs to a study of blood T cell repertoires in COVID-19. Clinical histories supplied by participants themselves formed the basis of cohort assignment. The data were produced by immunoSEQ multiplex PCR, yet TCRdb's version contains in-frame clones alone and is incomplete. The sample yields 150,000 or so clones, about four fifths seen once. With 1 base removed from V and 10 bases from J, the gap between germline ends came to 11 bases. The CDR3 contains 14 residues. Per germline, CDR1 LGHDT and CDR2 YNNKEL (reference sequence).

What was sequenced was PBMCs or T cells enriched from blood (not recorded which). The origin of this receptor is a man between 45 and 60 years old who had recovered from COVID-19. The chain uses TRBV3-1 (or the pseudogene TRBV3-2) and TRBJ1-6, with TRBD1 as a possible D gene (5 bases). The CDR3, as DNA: TGTGCCAGCAGCCAAGTGGGCGGGGCCTCACCCCTCCACTTT. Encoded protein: CASSQVGGASPLHF.